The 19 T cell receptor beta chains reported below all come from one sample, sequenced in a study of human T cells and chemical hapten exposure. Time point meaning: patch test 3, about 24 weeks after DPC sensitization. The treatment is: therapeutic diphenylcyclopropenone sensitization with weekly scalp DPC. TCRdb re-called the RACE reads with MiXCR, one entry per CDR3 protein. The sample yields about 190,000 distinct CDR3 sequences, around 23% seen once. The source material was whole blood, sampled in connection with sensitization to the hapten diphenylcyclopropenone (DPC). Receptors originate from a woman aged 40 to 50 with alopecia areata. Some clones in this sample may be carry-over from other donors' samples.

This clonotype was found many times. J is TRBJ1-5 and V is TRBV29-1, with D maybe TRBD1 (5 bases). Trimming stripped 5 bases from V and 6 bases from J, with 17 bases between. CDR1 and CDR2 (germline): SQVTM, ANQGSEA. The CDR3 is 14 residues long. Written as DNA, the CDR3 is TGCAGCGTTTCCCAGGGAGTTGTTGGTCAGCCCCAGCATTTT. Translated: CSVSQGVVGQPQHF.

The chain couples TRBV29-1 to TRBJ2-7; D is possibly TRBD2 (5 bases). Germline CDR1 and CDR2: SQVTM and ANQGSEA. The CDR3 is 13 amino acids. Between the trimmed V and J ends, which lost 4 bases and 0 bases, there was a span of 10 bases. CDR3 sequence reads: CSVVGRVSYEQYF. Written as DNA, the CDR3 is TGCAGCGTTGTAGGGAGAGTCTCCTACGAGCAGTACTTC.

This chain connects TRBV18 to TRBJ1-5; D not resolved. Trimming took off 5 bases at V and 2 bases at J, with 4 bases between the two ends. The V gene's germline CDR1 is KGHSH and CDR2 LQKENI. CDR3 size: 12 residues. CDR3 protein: CASSGGNQPQHF. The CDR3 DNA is TGTGCCAGCTCAGGAGGCAATCAGCCCCAGCATTTT. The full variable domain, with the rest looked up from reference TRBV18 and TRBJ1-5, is NAGVMQNPRHLVRRRGQEARLRCSPMKGHSHVYWYRQLPEEGLKFMVYLQKENIIDESGMPKERFSAEFPKEGPSILRIQQVVRGDSAAYFCASSGGNQPQHFGDGTRLSIL.

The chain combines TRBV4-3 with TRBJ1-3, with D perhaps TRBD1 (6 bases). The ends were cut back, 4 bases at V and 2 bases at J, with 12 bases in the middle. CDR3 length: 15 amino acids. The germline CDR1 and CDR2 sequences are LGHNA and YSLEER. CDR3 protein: CASSRQVVTGNTIYF. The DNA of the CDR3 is TGCGCCAGCAGCCGACAGGTTGTGACTGGAAACACCATATATTTT.

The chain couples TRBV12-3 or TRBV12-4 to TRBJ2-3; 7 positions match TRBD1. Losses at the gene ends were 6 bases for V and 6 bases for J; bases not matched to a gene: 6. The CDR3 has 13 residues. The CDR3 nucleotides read TGTGCCAGCAGAAAGGGGGCGGCGGATACGCAGTATTTT. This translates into CASRKGAADTQYF.

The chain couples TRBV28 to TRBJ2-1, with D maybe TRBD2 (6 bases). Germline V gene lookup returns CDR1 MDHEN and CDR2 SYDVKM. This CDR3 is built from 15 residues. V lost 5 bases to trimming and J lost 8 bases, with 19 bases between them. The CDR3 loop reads CASSDAGTWMDEQFF. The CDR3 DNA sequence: TGTGCCAGCAGTGACGCCGGGACTTGGATGGATGAGCAGTTCTTC.

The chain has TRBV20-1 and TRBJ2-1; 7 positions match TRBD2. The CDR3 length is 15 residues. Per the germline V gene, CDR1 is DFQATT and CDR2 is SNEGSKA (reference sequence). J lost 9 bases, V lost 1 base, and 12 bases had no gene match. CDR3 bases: TGCAGTGCTAGAGGACTAGCAAGTCCGCAGAGTGAGCAGTTCTTC. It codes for CSARGLASPQSEQFF.

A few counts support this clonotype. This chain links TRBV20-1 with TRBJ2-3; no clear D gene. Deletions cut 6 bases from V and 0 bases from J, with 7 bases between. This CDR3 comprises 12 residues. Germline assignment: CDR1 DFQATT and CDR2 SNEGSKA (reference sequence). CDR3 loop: CSARRSTDTQYF. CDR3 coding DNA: TGCAGTGCCAGGAGAAGCACAGATACGCAGTATTTT.

The CDR3 is CASSLTGDTDTQYF. DNA of the CDR3: TGTGCCAGCAGCCTTACCGGCGACACAGATACGCAGTATTTT. This sequence joins TRBV28 and TRBJ2-3; D unresolved. The CDR3 is 14 residues long. The germline V and J ends were trimmed by 6 bases and 2 bases, with 12 bases remaining between them. From germline, CDR1 is MDHEN and CDR2 SYDVKM.

The CDR3, as DNA: TGTGCCAGCAGAGTCGGGACTAACTTCGAGGAGACCCAGTACTTC. This gives the protein CASRVGTNFEETQYF. The J gene is TRBJ2-5, the V gene TRBV28, with 7 bases lining up with TRBD2. J lost 5 bases, V lost 6 bases, and 12 bases had no gene match. The CDR3 loop spans 15 amino acids. CDR1 and CDR2 (germline): MDHEN, SYDVKM.

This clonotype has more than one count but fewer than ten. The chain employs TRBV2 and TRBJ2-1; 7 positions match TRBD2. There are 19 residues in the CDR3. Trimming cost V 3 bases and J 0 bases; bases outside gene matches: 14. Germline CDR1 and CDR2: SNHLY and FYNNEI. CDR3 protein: CASSDRGLAVLSSYNEQFF. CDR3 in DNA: TGTGCCAGCAGTGACCGCGGGCTAGCGGTTCTGAGCTCCTACAATGAGCAGTTCTTC.

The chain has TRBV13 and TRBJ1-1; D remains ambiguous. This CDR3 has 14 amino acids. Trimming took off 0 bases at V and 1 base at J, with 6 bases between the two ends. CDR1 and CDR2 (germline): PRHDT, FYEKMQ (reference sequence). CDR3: CASSLGHGNTEAFF. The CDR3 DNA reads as TGTGCCAGCAGCTTAGGACACGGGAACACTGAAGCTTTCTTT.

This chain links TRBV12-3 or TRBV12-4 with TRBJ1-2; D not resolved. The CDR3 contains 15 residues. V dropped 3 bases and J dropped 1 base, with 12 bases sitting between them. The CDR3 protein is CASSLGWALNYGYTF. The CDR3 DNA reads TGTGCCAGCAGTTTGGGGTGGGCCCTTAACTATGGCTACACCTTC.

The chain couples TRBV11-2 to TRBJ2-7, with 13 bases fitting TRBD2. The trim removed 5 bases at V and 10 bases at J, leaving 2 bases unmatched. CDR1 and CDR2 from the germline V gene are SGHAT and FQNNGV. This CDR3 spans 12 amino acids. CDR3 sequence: CASSPGLAGQYF. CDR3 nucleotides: TGTGCCAGCAGCCCGGGACTAGCGGGACAGTACTTC.

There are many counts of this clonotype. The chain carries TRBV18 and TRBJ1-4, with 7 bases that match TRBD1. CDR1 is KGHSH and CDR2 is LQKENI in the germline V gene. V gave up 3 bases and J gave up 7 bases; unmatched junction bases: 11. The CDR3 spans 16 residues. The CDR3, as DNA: TGTGCCAGCTCACCCGAGGGAGGGGGCCTACGTGAAAAACTGTTTTTT. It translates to CASSPEGGGLREKLFF.

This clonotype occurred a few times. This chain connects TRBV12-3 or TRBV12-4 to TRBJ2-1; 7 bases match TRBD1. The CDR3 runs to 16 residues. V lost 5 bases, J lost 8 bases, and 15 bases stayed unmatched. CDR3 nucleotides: TGTGCCAGCAGTGGCCGACAGGGTATTAGAGGGGATGAGCAGTTCTTC. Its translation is CASSGRQGIRGDEQFF.

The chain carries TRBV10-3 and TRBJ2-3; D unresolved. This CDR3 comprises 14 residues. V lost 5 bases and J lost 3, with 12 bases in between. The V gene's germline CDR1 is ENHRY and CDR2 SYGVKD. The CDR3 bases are TGTGCCATCAGTTTCGGGTTAGGAACAGATACGCAGTATTTT. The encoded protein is CAISFGLGTDTQYF.

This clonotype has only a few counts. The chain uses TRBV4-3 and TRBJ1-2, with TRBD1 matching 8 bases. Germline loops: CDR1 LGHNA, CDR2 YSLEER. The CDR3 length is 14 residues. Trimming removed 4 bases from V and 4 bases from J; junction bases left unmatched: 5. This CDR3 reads CASSRDRGGYGYTF. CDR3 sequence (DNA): TGCGCCAGCAGCCGAGACAGGGGAGGCTATGGCTACACCTTC.

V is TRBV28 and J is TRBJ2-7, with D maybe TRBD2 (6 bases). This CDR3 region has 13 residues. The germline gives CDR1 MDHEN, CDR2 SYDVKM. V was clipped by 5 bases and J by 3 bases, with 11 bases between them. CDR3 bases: TGTGCCAGCAGTCGAACGGGAGTCTACGAGCAGTACTTC. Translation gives CASSRTGVYEQYF. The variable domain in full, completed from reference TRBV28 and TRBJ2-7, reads DVKVTQSSRYLVKRTGEKVFLECVQDMDHENMFWYRQDPGLGLRLIYFSYDVKMKEKGDIPEGYSVSREKKERFSLILESASTNQTSMYLCASSRTGVYEQYFGPGTRLTVT.